Below, 8 T cell receptor beta chains from the same sample are listed, as sequenced in a study of T cell responses to AZD1222 COVID-19 vaccine. This table comes from immunoSEQ multiplex PCR, and its TCRdb copy is limited to in-frame clones, with some not included. The table lists around 150,000 clones, around 85% of them singletons. The starting material was peripheral blood, obtained 28 days after the second dose of the MenACWY control vaccine. Source of these receptors: an adult who received the MenACWY meningococcal vaccine as a control.

J is TRBJ2-1 and V is TRBV28, with 10 bases fitting TRBD1. The CDR3 has 17 residues. The ends lost 6 bases at V and 14 bases at J; junction bases unmatched: 22. Germline V gives CDR1 MDHEN, CDR2 SYDVKM. CDR3 sequence: CASSRVGPGQGLGKEFF. The CDR3 nucleotides are TGTGCCAGCAGCCGGGTAGGGCCGGGACAGGGGCTGGGTAAAGAGTTCTTC. Supplemented by reference TRBV28 and TRBJ2-1, the full variable domain reads DVKVTQSSRYLVKRTGEKVFLECVQDMDHENMFWYRQDPGLGLRLIYFSYDVKMKEKGDIPEGYSVSREKKERFSLILESASTNQTSMYLCASSRVGPGQGLGKEFFGPGTRLTVL.

The rearrangement joins TRBV7-2 to TRBJ1-2; D remains unclear. Trimming shortened V by 4 bases and J by 3 bases, and 9 bases separated the two germline ends. The CDR3 totals 13 residues. From germline, CDR1 is SGHTA and CDR2 FQGNSA. CDR3 sequence reads: CASSSGGHYGYTF. The CDR3 nucleotides read TGTGCCAGCAGCTCCGGAGGGCACTATGGCTACACCTTC.

V and J are TRBV4-1 and TRBJ2-3; 8 bases fit TRBD1. This CDR3 has 15 amino acids. The V and J ends lost 4 bases and 5 bases, in that order; junction bases with no gene match: 8. From germline, CDR1 is MGHRA and CDR2 YSYEKL. This chain's CDR3 is CASSPVGQGVDTQYF. In DNA, the CDR3 is TGCGCCAGCAGCCCCGTAGGACAGGGAGTAGATACGCAGTATTTT.

This clone was counted between two and nine times. This chain joins TRBV27 and TRBJ2-1; D gene ambiguous. The V end lost 3 bases, the J end lost 8 bases, and 11 bases lay between the germline ends. This CDR3 comprises 13 residues. CDR1 and CDR2 (germline): MNHEY, SMNVEV (reference sequence). In DNA, the CDR3 is TGTGCCAGCAGTTTTACCCCCTCCCATGAGCAGTTCTTC. It yields the protein CASSFTPSHEQFF.

This chain links TRBV24-1 with TRBJ2-6, with 8 bases matching TRBD1. V gave up 4 bases and J gave up 0 bases; unmatched junction bases: 4. The CDR3 has 17 residues. From germline, CDR1 is KGHDR and CDR2 SFDVKD. In DNA form, the CDR3 reads TGTGCCACCAGTGACCCGACAGGGGCCTCTGGGGCCAACGTCCTGACTTTC. It is translated as CATSDPTGASGANVLTF.

J is TRBJ1-1 and V is TRBV6-1, with TRBD1 as a possible D gene (5 bases). CDR3 length equals 14 residues. Between the trimmed V and J ends, which lost 1 base and 4 bases, there was a span of 10 bases. Germline V gene lookup returns CDR1 MNHNS and CDR2 SASEGT. CDR3 bases: TGTGCCAGCAGTGAAGTAGGAGGGACCACTGAAGCTTTCTTT. Amino acid sequence: CASSEVGGTTEAFF.

The V gene is TRBV10-3, the J gene TRBJ2-5; D is uncertain. Looked up from germline, CDR1 is ENHRY and CDR2 is SYGVKD. V was cut by 1 base and J by 5 bases, with 8 bases left in between. The CDR3 loop spans 13 amino acids. Written as DNA, the CDR3 is TGTGCCATCAGTGAGTTAGCCCAGGAGACCCAGTACTTC. It yields the protein CAISELAQETQYF.

The rearrangement uses TRBV27 and TRBJ1-5; no definite D call. Looked up from germline, CDR1 is MNHEY and CDR2 is SMNVEV (reference sequence). Trimming shortened V by 2 bases and J by 0 bases, and 2 bases separated the two germline ends. The CDR3 extends over 13 amino acids. Here the CDR3 DNA reads TGTGCCAGCAGTTTAAGTAGCAATCAGCCCCAGCATTTT. This encodes CASSLSSNQPQHF.